These 19 T cell receptor beta chains were sequenced from one sample in a study of shared clonotypes between healthy human individuals. Repertoires were generated with immunoSEQ multiplex PCR, while TCRdb's copy carries only in-frame clones and drops some. The sample holds 2,500,000 or so clones, around 92% seen once. The specimen was naive CD4+ T cells from PBMCs. Subset denoted: CD45RA+ positively selected. These TCRs come from a man younger than 35 in good health. Some clones in this sample may be carry-over from other donors' samples.

As for this clone: Different DNA sequences within this sample yield the same CDR3. The V call is TRBV19, the J call TRBJ1-5; TRBD1 is a possible D gene (5 bases). The CDR3 spans 13 residues. Germline CDR1 reads LNHDA; CDR2 reads SQIVND (reference sequence). Trimming pared 9 bases from V and 4 bases from J, leaving 13 bases between. CDR3 nucleotides: TGTGCCAGCGCCGGGACGGGTAATCAGCCCCAGCATTTT. The encoded protein is CASAGTGNQPQHF.

V and J are TRBV29-1 and TRBJ1-2; D call uncertain. V shed 3 bases and J shed 8 bases, with 13 bases lying between them. The germline V gene has CDR1 SQVTM and CDR2 ANQGSEA. CDR3 length equals 12 residues. CDR3 DNA: TGCAGCGTTGAGGAGGACCACGGCGGCTACACCTTC. Amino acids: CSVEEDHGGYTF. Combining the CDR3 with reference TRBV29-1 and TRBJ1-2 gives the whole variable domain SAVISQKPSRDICQRGTSLTIQCQVDSQVTMMFWYRQQPGQSLTLIATANQGSEATYESGFVIDKFPISRPNLTFSTLTVSNMSPEDSSIYLCSVEEDHGGYTFGSGTRLTVV.

V is TRBV5-1 and J is TRBJ2-1; D gene ambiguous. Trimming removed 4 bases at V and 1 base at J, with 12 bases between. Germline lookup yields CDR1 SGHRS and CDR2 YFSETQ. This CDR3 comprises 15 residues. CDR3 nucleotide sequence: TGCGCCAGCAGCCTAACCTTGAGGTCCTACAATGAGCAGTTCTTC. Its translation: CASSLTLRSYNEQFF.

The chain carries TRBV28 and TRBJ1-5, with D maybe TRBD1 (6 bases). Per the germline V gene, CDR1 is MDHEN and CDR2 is SYDVKM. Trimming removed 3 bases at V and 5 bases at J, with 14 bases between. The CDR3 runs 15 residues. The CDR3 is CASSFGQGMDQPQHF. The CDR3 bases are TGTGCCAGCAGTTTTGGGCAGGGGATGGATCAGCCCCAGCATTTT.

The rearrangement links TRBV11-2 to TRBJ2-3, with 11 nucleotides matching TRBD2. Trimming cost V 6 bases and J 4 bases; bases outside gene matches: 6. The CDR3 spans 15 residues. Germline CDR1 reads SGHAT; CDR2 reads FQNNGV. The CDR3 loop reads CASSSGRASPDTQYF. CDR3 sequence (DNA): TGTGCCAGCAGTAGCGGGAGGGCCTCGCCAGATACGCAGTATTTT.

The genes are TRBV14 and TRBJ2-7; D possibly uses TRBD1 or TRBD2 (5 bases each). The V end was cut by 4 bases, the J end by 2 bases, with 9 bases between. This CDR3 comprises 13 residues. Germline V gene data show CDR1 as SGHDN and CDR2 as FVKESK. The CDR3 protein is CASSPMGAYEQYF. CDR3 bases: TGTGCCAGCAGCCCAATGGGGGCCTACGAGCAGTACTTC.

The chain joins TRBV7-2 to TRBJ2-6; D remains ambiguous. Deletions cut 7 bases from V and 10 bases from J, with 14 bases between. The CDR3 has 13 residues. CDR1 is SGHTA, CDR2 FQGNSA, per germline. DNA of the CDR3: TGTGCCAGCAAGGCCGCCGGCGGTAACGTCCTGACTTTC. It codes for CASKAAGGNVLTF.

This rearrangement joins TRBV5-1 to TRBJ2-3; D unresolved. Trimming stripped 0 bases from V and 5 bases from J, with 10 bases between. The CDR3 consists of 14 residues. The germline gives CDR1 SGHRS, CDR2 YFSETQ. CDR3 DNA: TGCGCCAGCAGCTTGGGCCCTAGAGGAGATACGCAGTATTTT. Translating gives CASSLGPRGDTQYF.

About this clone: The same CDR3 is also encoded by other DNA sequences in this sample. The chain carries TRBV5-1 and TRBJ2-1; D is undetermined. With 0 bases removed from V and 4 bases from J, the gap between germline ends came to 8 bases. The CDR3 is 14 residues long. Germline assignment: CDR1 SGHRS and CDR2 YFSETQ. The chain's CDR3 is CASSLGAAYNEQFF. In DNA, the CDR3 is TGCGCCAGCAGCTTGGGGGCAGCTTACAATGAGCAGTTCTTC.

This clone has a single count. The gene calls are TRBV7-9 and TRBJ2-1, with D perhaps TRBD1 or TRBD2 (5 bases each). Trimming left V 5 bases short and J 8 bases short, with 13 bases between. CDR3 length equals 13 residues. Germline loops: CDR1 SEHNR, CDR2 FQNEAQ (reference sequence). For the CDR3, the DNA is TGTGCCAGCAGCCCCCCGAGGGGTTATGAGCAGTTCTTC. The encoded protein is CASSPPRGYEQFF.

The chain couples TRBV18 to TRBJ2-1; 9 bases match TRBD2. J gave up 5 bases and V 0 bases, and 8 bases lay outside the gene matches. The CDR3 is 17 residues long. Germline CDR1 is KGHSH and CDR2 is LQKENI. CDR3 sequence reads: CASSPPPRASGNNEQFF. The CDR3 bases are TGTGCCAGCTCACCACCCCCGAGGGCTAGCGGGAACAATGAGCAGTTCTTC. The variable domain in full, completed from reference TRBV18 and TRBJ2-1, reads NAGVMQNPRHLVRRRGQEARLRCSPMKGHSHVYWYRQLPEEGLKFMVYLQKENIIDESGMPKERFSAEFPKEGPSILRIQQVVRGDSAAYFCASSPPPRASGNNEQFFGPGTRLTVL.

The rearrangement links TRBV7-8 to TRBJ2-4, with TRBD1 matching 9 bases. The V segment lost 0 bases and the J segment 6 bases; nucleotides outside the gene matches: 6. CDR3 length: 16 residues. Per the germline V gene, CDR1 is SGHVS and CDR2 is FQNEAQ. For the CDR3, the DNA is TGTGCCAGCAGCTTAGCGTGGACAGGGGTTGGAAACATTCAGTACTTC. Translating it yields CASSLAWTGVGNIQYF. The full variable domain, in which reference TRBV7-8 and TRBJ2-4 provide the parts outside the CDR3, is GAGVSQSPRYKVAKRGQDVALRCDPISGHVSLFWYQQALGQGPEFLTYFQNEAQLDKSGLPSDRFFAERPEGSVSTLKIQRTQQEDSAVYLCASSLAWTGVGNIQYFGAGTRLSVL.

This clone turned up a few times. V gene TRBV4-3 combines with J gene TRBJ1-5; 11 positions match TRBD1. CDR1 and CDR2 (germline): LGHNA, YSLEER. The CDR3 length is 15 residues. V shed 1 base, J shed 7 bases, and the junction held 3 bases outside the gene matches. Written as DNA, the CDR3 is TGCGCCAGCAGCCAAGGGACAGGGGGCGGGCAGCCCCAGCATTTT. This translates into CASSQGTGGGQPQHF.

The V and J genes are TRBV28 and TRBJ1-4, with D perhaps TRBD1 (5 bases). This CDR3 is built from 12 residues. V was trimmed by 3 bases and J by 13 bases, leaving 12 bases between them. Germline assignment: CDR1 MDHEN and CDR2 SYDVKM. Written as DNA, the CDR3 is TGTGCCAGCAGTTTCGGGGGAGAGGGACTGTTTTTT. Translated, it gives CASSFGGEGLFF.

J is TRBJ2-7 and V is TRBV2; D gene ambiguous. The CDR3 sequence is 12 residues long. In germline, CDR1 is SNHLY, CDR2 FYNNEI. V lost 5 bases and J lost 3, with 8 bases in between. The CDR3 is CASSQTNYEQYF. The CDR3 coding sequence is TGTGCCAGCAGTCAAACAAACTACGAGCAGTACTTC.

The chain is built from TRBV13 and TRBJ1-1; D unclear. Germline CDR1 PRHDT, CDR2 FYEKMQ (reference sequence). CDR3 length: 14 residues. Trimming left V 2 bases short and J 0 bases short, with 7 bases between. The CDR3 DNA reads TGTGCCAGCAGCTTACCAGGCCTGAACACTGAAGCTTTCTTT. It encodes CASSLPGLNTEAFF.

The CDR3 sequence: CASSQSGYEQYF. DNA for the CDR3: TGTGCCAGCAGCCAATCGGGGTACGAGCAGTACTTC. The chain is built from TRBV7-6 and TRBJ2-7; the D gene is possibly TRBD2 (5 bases). The germline V and J ends were trimmed by 5 bases and 4 bases, with 9 bases remaining between them. The CDR3 loop spans 12 amino acids. Per germline, CDR1 SGHVS and CDR2 FNYEAQ.

The V call is TRBV18, the J call TRBJ1-3, with D possibly TRBD1 on 6 matching bases. Trimming cost V 4 bases and J 0 bases, with 16 bases left between them. From germline, CDR1 is KGHSH and CDR2 LQKENI. The CDR3 runs to 17 residues. In DNA, the CDR3 is TGTGCCAGCTCACAGTCGAACAGGGATCTCTCTGGAAACACCATATATTTT. Amino acid sequence: CASSQSNRDLSGNTIYF.

The J gene is TRBJ1-4, the V gene TRBV6-5; D ambiguous. The CDR3 has 14 residues. Trimming cost V 0 bases and J 5 bases, with 7 bases left between them. Germline assignment: CDR1 MNHEY and CDR2 SVGAGI. Written as DNA, the CDR3 is TGTGCCAGCAGTTACTCGAATAGAAATGAAAAACTGTTTTTT. Its translation: CASSYSNRNEKLFF.